Below are 16 T cell receptor beta chains sequenced from a single sample in a study of T-cell reconstitution after alpha-beta-depleted transplantation in children. Unique molecular identifiers were incorporated into the prepared TCRbeta library. One entry per CDR3 protein results from TCRdb running MiXCR on the PCR reads. The table lists about 400,000 distinct CDR3 sequences, around 21% of them singletons. The sample was PBMCs from the stem cell graft donor, taken from the stem cell graft. Receptors were obtained from a human donor who donated a stem cell graft to a child with acute myeloid leukemia.

This clonotype turned up a few times. The chain joins TRBV20-1 to TRBJ2-7; no clear D. Per the germline V gene, CDR1 is DFQATT and CDR2 is SNEGSKA (reference sequence). The CDR3 is 12 amino acids. For the CDR3, the DNA is TGCAGCGCTCGAGGCGGCCGCTACGAGCAGTACTTC. Translation gives CSARGGRYEQYF.

The chain uses TRBV4-2 and TRBJ2-1; 9 bases align to TRBD2. CDR3 size: 14 residues. J lost 8 bases, V lost 5 bases, and 7 bases had no gene match. CDR1 LGHNA and CDR2 YNFKEQ come from the germline V gene. CDR3 sequence: CASSNSGSNYEQFF. CDR3 bases: TGTGCCAGCAGCAATAGCGGGAGTAACTATGAGCAGTTCTTC.

This chain uses TRBV28 with TRBJ2-2; 7 nucleotides agree with TRBD1. The germline V gene has CDR1 MDHEN and CDR2 SYDVKM. J was trimmed by 3 bases and V by 5 bases; bases with no gene match: 6. The CDR3 loop spans 15 amino acids. In DNA form, the CDR3 reads TGTGCCAGCAGTCTACAGGGGTTGGACACCGGGGAGCTGTTTTTT. The encoded protein is CASSLQGLDTGELFF. Looking up the rest from reference TRBV28 and TRBJ2-2 gives the full variable domain: DVKVTQSSRYLVKRTGEKVFLECVQDMDHENMFWYRQDPGLGLRLIYFSYDVKMKEKGDIPEGYSVSREKKERFSLILESASTNQTSMYLCASSLQGLDTGELFFGEGSRLTVL.

J is TRBJ2-5 and V is TRBV5-1, with D possibly being TRBD1 or TRBD2 (5 bases each). Trimming pared 0 bases from V and 2 bases from J, leaving 11 bases between. The CDR3 sequence is 15 residues long. Per the germline V gene, CDR1 is SGHRS and CDR2 is YFSETQ. The chain's CDR3 is CASSLEGTEQETQYF. The CDR3 DNA reads TGCGCCAGCAGCTTGGAAGGGACGGAACAAGAGACCCAGTACTTC.

The table lists this clonotype with many counts. The chain recombines TRBV25-1 with TRBJ2-6, with 10 bases aligning to TRBD1. The CDR3 has 17 amino acids. V trimming: 7 bases; J trimming: 0 bases; junction bases outside the gene matches: 6. Germline V gene sequence: CDR1 MGHDK, CDR2 SYGVNS. Here the CDR3 reads CASTEGQGSSGANVLTF. CDR3 coding DNA: TGTGCCAGCACTGAGGGACAGGGGAGCTCTGGGGCCAACGTCCTGACTTTC.

The CDR3 bases are TGTGCCAGCAGTGGTAACGAGCAGTACTTC. This sequence encodes CASSGNEQYF. This chain uses TRBV28 with TRBJ2-7, with D hard to call. In germline, CDR1 is MDHEN, CDR2 SYDVKM. V was cut by 5 bases and J by 5 bases, with 4 bases left in between. This CDR3 region has 10 residues.

This clonotype was recorded only once. The V gene is TRBV15, the J gene TRBJ1-1; D ambiguous. CDR1 and CDR2 (germline): LNHNV, YYDKDF (reference sequence). V gave up 4 bases and J gave up 0 bases, with 9 bases separating them. The CDR3 covers 14 residues. In nucleotides, the CDR3 is TGTGCCACCAGCACGAGATCGATGAACACTGAAGCTTTCTTT. Residues: CATSTRSMNTEAFF.

V usage is TRBV25-1 and J usage is TRBJ1-5, with 8 positions matching TRBD1. The CDR3 has 16 amino acids. Germline CDR1 is MGHDK and CDR2 is SYGVNS. V shed 5 bases and J 6 bases; nucleotides not matched to a gene: 12. In DNA form, the CDR3 reads TGTGCCAGCAGTCAAACCAGGGGGCGAGGTAGTCAGCCCCAGCATTTT. It yields the protein CASSQTRGRGSQPQHF.

The genes are TRBV5-1 and TRBJ1-6, with TRBD1 as a possible D gene (5 bases). The CDR3 consists of 16 residues. V was clipped by 1 base and J by 0 bases, with 8 bases between them. The germline CDR1 and CDR2 sequences are SGHRS and YFSETQ. In DNA, the CDR3 is TGCGCCAGCAGCTTGAAGGGGAGCTCCTATAATTCACCCCTCCACTTT. Translation gives CASSLKGSSYNSPLHF.

This clonotype was picked up a small number of times. This sequence joins TRBV2 and TRBJ2-3; D possibly corresponds to TRBD2 (5 bases). V was trimmed by 7 bases and J by 4 bases, leaving 15 bases between them. Germline V gives CDR1 SNHLY, CDR2 FYNNEI. The CDR3 covers 14 residues. The CDR3 region has the DNA TGTGCCAGCACTCGGGATACCGAAGCAGATACGCAGTATTTT. This codes for CASTRDTEADTQYF.

This clonotype showed up just a few times. The chain links TRBV27 to TRBJ1-5, with D possibly TRBD1 on 5 matching bases. Deletions cut 6 bases from V and 5 bases from J, with 11 bases between. The CDR3 has 13 amino acids. Germline CDR1 reads MNHEY; CDR2 reads SMNVEV (reference sequence). The CDR3 loop reads CASRYTGDQPQHF. CDR3 DNA sequence: TGTGCCAGCAGGTACACAGGAGATCAGCCCCAGCATTTT.

The chain employs TRBV27 and TRBJ2-2; D is perhaps TRBD1 (6 bases). Germline V gives CDR1 MNHEY, CDR2 SMNVEV (reference sequence). Trimming cost V 4 bases and J 5 bases, with 17 bases left between them. The CDR3 consists of 16 residues. Here the CDR3 reads CASSSEDRYLTGELFF. CDR3 DNA: TGTGCCAGCAGTTCCGAAGACAGGTACCTGACCGGGGAGCTGTTTTTT.

The CDR3 here is CATRRGGSNQPQHF. CDR3 sequence (DNA): TGTGCCACCCGAAGGGGCGGTAGCAATCAGCCCCAGCATTTT. The genes are TRBV15 and TRBJ1-5, with D possibly TRBD1 on 5 matching bases. The CDR3 totals 14 residues. Looked up from germline, CDR1 is LNHNV and CDR2 is YYDKDF (reference sequence). The V end lost 8 bases, the J end lost 0 bases, and 11 bases lay between the germline ends. Using reference TRBV15 and TRBJ1-5 for the parts outside the CDR3, the full variable domain is DAMVIQNPRYQVTQFGKPVTLSCSQTLNHNVMYWYQQKSSQAPKLLFHYYDKDFNNEADTPDNFQSRRPNTSFCFLDIRSPGLGDTAMYLCATRRGGSNQPQHFGDGTRLSIL.

This clonotype was counted between two and nine times. The chain employs TRBV6-1 and TRBJ2-7; D not resolved. Germline lookup yields CDR1 MNHNS and CDR2 SASEGT. V was shortened by 4 bases and J by 1 base, with 11 bases between the two germline ends. This CDR3 region has 14 residues. CDR3: CASSAMGKSYEQYF. As DNA, the CDR3 is TGTGCCAGCAGTGCCATGGGGAAGTCCTACGAGCAGTACTTC.

This clonotype has just a few counts. The chain links TRBV5-1 to TRBJ2-7; D gene ambiguous. The CDR3 loop spans 12 amino acids. Trimming pared 1 base from V and 5 bases from J, leaving 7 bases between. The germline gives CDR1 SGHRS, CDR2 YFSETQ. For the CDR3, the DNA is TGCGCCAGCAGCTTGTTGGGGAACGAGCAGTACTTC. Translated: CASSLLGNEQYF.

The table lists this clonotype with a few counts. This chain uses TRBV6-5 with TRBJ2-1, with TRBD2 as a possible D gene (6 bases). The CDR3 extends over 15 amino acids. V was cut by 0 bases and J by 4 bases, with 10 bases left in between. The germline gives CDR1 MNHEY, CDR2 SVGAGI. The CDR3 protein is CASSYSGEEYNEQFF. Written as DNA, the CDR3 is TGTGCCAGCAGTTACTCAGGGGAGGAATACAATGAGCAGTTCTTC.